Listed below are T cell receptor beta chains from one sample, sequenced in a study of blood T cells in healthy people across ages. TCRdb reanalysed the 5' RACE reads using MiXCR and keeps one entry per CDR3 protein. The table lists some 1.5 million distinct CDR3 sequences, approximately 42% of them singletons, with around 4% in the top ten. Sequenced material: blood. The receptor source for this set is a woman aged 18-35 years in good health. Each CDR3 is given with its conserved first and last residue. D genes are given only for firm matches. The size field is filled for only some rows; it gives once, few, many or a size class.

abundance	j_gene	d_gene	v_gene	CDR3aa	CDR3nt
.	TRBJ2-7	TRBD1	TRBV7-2	CASSLKGASSYEQYF	TGTGCCAGCAGCTTGAAGGGGGCTTCTTCCTACGAGCAGTACTTC
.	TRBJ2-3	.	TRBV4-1	CASSPPGLITDTQYF	TGCGCCAGCAGCCCTCCGGGACTGATCACAGATACGCAGTATTTT
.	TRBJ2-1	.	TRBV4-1	CASSQNKDGQETQFF	TGCGCCAGCAGCCAGAATAAGGACGGCCAAGAGACCCAGTTCTTC
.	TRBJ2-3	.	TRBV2	CASLGGRATDTQYF	TGTGCCAGCTTAGGGGGGAGGGCCACAGATACGCAGTATTTT
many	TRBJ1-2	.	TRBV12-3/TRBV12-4	CASSFIQTGGYTF	TGTGCCAGCAGTTTTATCCAAACGGGTGGCTACACCTTC
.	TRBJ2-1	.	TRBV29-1	CSVEAPEESSYNEQFF	TGCAGCGTTGAAGCACCCGAGGAGAGTTCCTACAATGAGCAGTTCTTC
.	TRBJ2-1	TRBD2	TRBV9	CASSVEASGAVGEQFF	TGTGCCAGCAGCGTAGAGGCTAGCGGGGCCGTTGGTGAGCAGTTCTTC
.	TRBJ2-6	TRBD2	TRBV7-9	CAGSLAGRSGANVLTF	TGTGCCGGCAGCTTAGCGGGTCGCTCTGGGGCCAACGTCCTGACTTTC
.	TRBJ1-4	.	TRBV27	CASSFRPVGEKLFF	TGTGCCAGCAGTTTTCGTCCGGTGGGGGAAAAACTGTTTTTT
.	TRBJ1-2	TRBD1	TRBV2	CASTATGSYGYTF	TGTGCCAGCACAGCGACAGGGTCTTACGGCTACACCTTC
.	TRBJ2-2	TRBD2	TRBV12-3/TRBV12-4	CAIALAGGGELFF	TGTGCCATCGCACTAGCGGGAGGCGGGGAGCTGTTTTTT
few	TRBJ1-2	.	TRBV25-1	CASSEARGILYGYTF	TGTGCCAGCAGTGAAGCACGGGGCATTCTATATGGCTACACCTTC
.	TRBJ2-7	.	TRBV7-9	CASSVQGRYEQYF	TGTGCCAGCAGCGTACAGGGGAGGTACGAGCAGTACTTC
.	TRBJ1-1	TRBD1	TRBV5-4	CASSSTTGGNTEAFF	TGTGCCAGCAGCTCTACGACAGGGGGCAACACTGAAGCTTTCTTT
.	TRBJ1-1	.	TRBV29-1	CSVGSNTEAFF	TGCAGCGTAGGATCGAACACTGAAGCTTTCTTT
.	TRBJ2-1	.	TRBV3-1	CASSQVEERVDEQFF	TGTGCCAGCAGCCAAGTGGAGGAAAGGGTCGATGAGCAGTTCTTC
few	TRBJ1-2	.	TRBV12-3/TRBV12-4	CASSFRRSEWRGYTF	TGTGCCAGCAGTTTCCGGCGTTCGGAGTGGAGAGGCTACACCTTC
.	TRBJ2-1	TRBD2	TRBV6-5	CASSYLAGGLGDEQFF	TGTGCCAGCAGTTACTTGGCGGGAGGACTAGGGGATGAGCAGTTCTTC
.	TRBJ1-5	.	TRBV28	CASSLRGAGNQPQHF	TGTGCCAGCAGTTTAAGGGGTGCGGGCAATCAGCCCCAGCATTTT
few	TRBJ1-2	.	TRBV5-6	CASRPDPQKPYGYTF	TGTGCCAGCAGGCCCGATCCCCAAAAGCCCTATGGCTACACCTTC
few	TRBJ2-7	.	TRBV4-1	CASSPLPGGVYEQYF	TGCGCCAGCAGCCCGCTCCCAGGCGGGGTCTACGAGCAGTACTTC
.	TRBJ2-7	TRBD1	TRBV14	CASSHPPGTAFYEQYF	TGTGCCAGCAGCCACCCCCCCGGGACAGCTTTCTACGAGCAGTACTTC
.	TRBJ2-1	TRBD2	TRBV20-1	CSATSGRTGNEQFF	TGCAGTGCTACTAGCGGGAGAACGGGCAATGAGCAGTTCTTC
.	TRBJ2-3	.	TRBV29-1	CSVEGAPDTQYF	TGCAGCGTTGAGGGGGCACCAGATACGCAGTATTTT
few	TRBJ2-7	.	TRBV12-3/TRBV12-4	CASTDGPSDYNEQYF	TGTGCCAGCACCGACGGACCCTCAGACTACAATGAGCAGTACTTC
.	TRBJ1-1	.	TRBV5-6	CASSLLAMNTEAFF	TGTGCCAGCAGCTTGTTGGCGATGAACACTGAAGCTTTCTTT
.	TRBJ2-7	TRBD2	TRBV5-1	CASSHGTSGSLNEQYF	TGCGCCAGCAGCCATGGGACTAGCGGGAGTTTGAATGAGCAGTACTTC
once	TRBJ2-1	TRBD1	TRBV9	CASSVVPGGKNGQFF	TGTGCCAGCAGCGTAGTCCCAGGGGGCAAGAATGGGCAGTTCTTC
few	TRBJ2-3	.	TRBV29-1	CSVGAVRGRSDTQYF	TGCAGCGTGGGGGCCGTAAGGGGGAGGTCAGATACGCAGTATTTT
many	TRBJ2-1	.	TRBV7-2	CASSPTRNEQFF	TGTGCCAGCAGCCCAACTAGGAATGAGCAGTTCTTC
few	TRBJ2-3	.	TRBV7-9	CASESNGPGTQYF	TGTGCCAGCGAATCAAACGGGCCGGGAACGCAGTATTTT
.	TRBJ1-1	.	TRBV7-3	CASSQSSGALVQNTEAFF	TGTGCCAGCAGCCAAAGTTCGGGGGCCCTAGTACAGAACACTGAAGCTTTCTTT
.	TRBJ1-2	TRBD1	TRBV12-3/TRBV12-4	CASSPDRGRRYGYTF	TGTGCCAGCAGCCCCGACAGGGGGCGAAGATATGGCTACACCTTC
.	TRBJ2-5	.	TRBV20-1	CSAMLAPQTQYF	TGCAGTGCTATGTTAGCTCCCCAGACCCAGTACTTC
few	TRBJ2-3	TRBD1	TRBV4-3	CASSQGTGELTDTQYF	TGCGCCAGCAGCCAAGGGACAGGCGAGTTGACAGATACGCAGTATTTT
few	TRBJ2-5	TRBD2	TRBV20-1	CSARERGGLKETQYF	TGCAGTGCTAGAGAGCGGGGGGGGCTAAAGGAGACCCAGTACTTC
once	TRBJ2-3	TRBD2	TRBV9	CASSVGASGYTDTQYF	TGTGCCAGCAGCGTAGGGGCTAGCGGTTACACAGATACGCAGTATTTT
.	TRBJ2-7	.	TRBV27	CASSSLTSPYEQYF	TGTGCCAGCAGTTCCCTGACTAGTCCTTACGAGCAGTACTTC
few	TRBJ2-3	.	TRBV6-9	CASSCQDTQYF	TGTGCCAGCAGTTGTCAGGATACGCAGTATTTT
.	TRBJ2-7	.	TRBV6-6	CASSYYSQEAQYF	TGTGCCAGCAGTTACTACAGCCAAGAGGCCCAGTACTTC
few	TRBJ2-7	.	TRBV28	CASRLTGPSPHEQYF	TGTGCCAGCAGACTAACCGGGCCGAGTCCCCACGAGCAGTACTTC
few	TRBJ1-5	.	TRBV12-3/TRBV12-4	CASSRRGRNQPQHF	TGTGCCAGCAGTCGCCGGGGCCGCAATCAGCCCCAGCATTTT
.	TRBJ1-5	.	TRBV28	CASSSTGQHNQPQHF	TGTGCCAGCAGTTCCACCGGACAGCACAATCAGCCCCAGCATTTT
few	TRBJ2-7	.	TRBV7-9	CASSSTGWYGEQYF	TGTGCCAGCAGCTCAACAGGGTGGTATGGGGAGCAGTACTTC
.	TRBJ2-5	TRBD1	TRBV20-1	CSALDLDRTYNEQYF	TGCAGTGCTCTAGATTTGGACAGGACCTACAATGAGCAGTACTTC
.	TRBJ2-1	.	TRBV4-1	CASSHALGGNEQFF	TGCGCCAGCAGCCACGCCTTAGGGGGTAATGAGCAGTTCTTC
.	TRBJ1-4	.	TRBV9	CASSPLGVMGEKLFF	TGTGCCAGCAGCCCCCTAGGTGTAATGGGCGAAAAACTGTTTTTT
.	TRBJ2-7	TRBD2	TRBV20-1	CSASASGTYNEQYF	TGCAGTGCTAGCGCTAGCGGAACATACAATGAGCAGTACTTC
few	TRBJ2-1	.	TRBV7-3	CASSLGGPGDEQFF	TGTGCCAGCAGCTTAGGTGGGCCGGGGGATGAGCAGTTCTTC
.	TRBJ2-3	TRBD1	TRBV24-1	CATSETGVGTDTQYF	TGTGCCACCAGTGAAACAGGGGTGGGCACAGATACGCAGTATTTT
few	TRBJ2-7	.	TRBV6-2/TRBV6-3	CASSYMGAIRGPYYEQYF	TGTGCCAGCAGTTACATGGGGGCGATCCGAGGACCTTACTACGAGCAGTACTTC
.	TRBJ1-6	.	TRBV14	CASSQELGILGSPLHF	TGTGCCAGCAGCCAAGAGCTCGGGATCTTGGGTTCACCCCTCCACTTT
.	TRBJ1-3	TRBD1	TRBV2	CASSDEGAYSGNTIYF	TGTGCCAGCAGTGATGAGGGGGCATACTCTGGAAACACCATATATTTT
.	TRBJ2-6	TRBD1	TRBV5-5	CASSIRDRASGANVLTF	TGTGCCAGCAGCATACGGGACAGAGCCTCTGGGGCCAACGTCCTGACTTTC
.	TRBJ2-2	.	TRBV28	CASSPPWETGELFF	TGTGCCAGCAGCCCCCCTTGGGAAACCGGGGAGCTGTTTTTT
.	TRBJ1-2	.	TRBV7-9	CASSSAGGANYGYTF	TGTGCCAGCAGCTCCGCGGGCGGAGCTAACTATGGCTACACCTTC
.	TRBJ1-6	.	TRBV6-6	CASRYRDSPLHF	TGTGCCAGCAGGTACAGGGACTCACCCCTCCACTTT
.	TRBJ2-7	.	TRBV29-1	CSVEEGAKETYEQYF	TGCAGCGTTGAAGAAGGAGCCAAGGAGACCTACGAGCAGTACTTC
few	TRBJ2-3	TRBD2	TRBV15	CATSRDAQREFADTQYF	TGTGCCACCAGCAGAGATGCGCAGCGGGAGTTCGCAGATACGCAGTATTTT
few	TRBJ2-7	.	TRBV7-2	CASSLVRGGSNYEQYF	TGTGCCAGCAGCTTAGTCAGGGGAGGGTCCAACTACGAGCAGTACTTC